This TCR beta chain derives from a study of cytomegalovirus exposure and HLA in healthy donors. Germline assignment: CDR1 SGHDT and CDR2 YYEEEE. V was cut by 0 bases and J by 6 bases, with 10 bases left in between. This CDR3 contains 13 residues. This PCR relied on a set of 60 Vbeta primers and 13 Jbeta primers. Sequencing was performed with immunoSEQ multiplex PCR; in TCRdb, only in-frame clones are kept and a portion is missing. The table records around 130,000 clones, about four fifths of them present only once. As to this clone: Its target is not known.

The study's findings and limits: TCR beta sequences numbering roughly 16,000 were associated with HLA alleles at 0.05 false discovery rate in a later analysis. Analysis was performed later, and it showed HLA-associated TCR beta chains to be more clonally expanded than equally common others.

Sequenced sample: PBMCs. The chain has TRBV5-6 and TRBJ2-7; possible D gene TRBD1, 5 bases. The TCR was taken from a man aged 25-45 years in good health and CMV-seronegative. The CDR3 nucleotides read TGTGCCAGCAGCTTGGTTGGCAGGGCCGAGCAGTACTTC. Amino acids: CASSLVGRAEQYF. The complete variable domain, with remaining parts taken from reference TRBV5-6 and TRBJ2-7, reads DAGVTQSPTHLIKTRGQQVTLRCSPKSGHDTVSWYQQALGQGPQFIFQYYEEEERQRGNFPDRFSGHQFPNYSSELNVNALLLGDSALYLCASSLVGRAEQYFGPGTRLTVT.